The 9 T cell receptor beta chains below come from one sample, sequenced in a study of PD-1 blockade in mismatch repair-deficient tumors. Clones were sequenced by immunoSEQ multiplex PCR, and TCRdb holds only the in-frame ones, with some missing. This table holds some 97,000 clones, under 90% found once. The sequencing used peripheral blood, collected about 33 weeks after starting pembrolizumab. These TCRs come from an adult with mismatch repair-deficient cancer.

A note on this clone: Germline and junction disagree at one end, which may indicate a read error. This chain connects TRBV11-2 to TRBJ2-6; tentative D call: TRBD1 (6 bases). CDR3 length equals 16 residues. Germline V gene lookup returns CDR1 SGHAT and CDR2 FQNNGV. For the CDR3, the DNA is TGTGCCAGCAGCTTAGATGGGGCTTCAGGGGCCAACGTCCCGACTTTC. Its translation: CASSLDGASGANVPTF.

The CDR3: CASSLGPGRFDGYTF. CDR3 in DNA: TGTGCCAGCAGCTTAGGCCCGGGCCGATTCGATGGCTACACCTTC. The chain couples TRBV7-9 to TRBJ1-2; D unresolved. Trimming took off 1 base at V and 6 bases at J, with 15 bases between the two ends. Germline V lookup: CDR1 SEHNR, CDR2 FQNEAQ (reference sequence). The CDR3 runs to 15 residues.

This chain connects TRBV11-1 to TRBJ2-1; D gene unclear. V shed 1 base and J shed 0 bases, with 7 bases lying between them. This CDR3 contains 15 residues. Germline V gene data show CDR1 as SGHAT and CDR2 as FQDESV (reference sequence). The CDR3 sequence: CASSLVSISYNEQFF. The CDR3 coding sequence is TGTGCCAGCAGCTTAGTCAGTATCTCCTACAATGAGCAGTTCTTC.

V usage is TRBV18 and J usage is TRBJ2-3; 8 bases match TRBD2. Losses at the gene ends were 6 bases for V and 4 bases for J; bases not matched to a gene: 9. Germline V CDR1 and CDR2: KGHSH, LQKENI. The CDR3 runs 15 residues. The CDR3 loop reads CASSSLSGSPDTQYF. The DNA of the CDR3 is TGTGCCAGCTCTTCCTTGAGCGGGAGCCCAGATACGCAGTATTTT. Full variable domain (missing parts from reference TRBV18 and TRBJ2-3): NAGVMQNPRHLVRRRGQEARLRCSPMKGHSHVYWYRQLPEEGLKFMVYLQKENIIDESGMPKERFSAEFPKEGPSILRIQQVVRGDSAAYFCASSSLSGSPDTQYFGPGTRLTVL.

This chain links TRBV10-3 with TRBJ1-4; D not certain. There are 17 residues in the CDR3. The ends were cut back, 3 bases at V and 3 bases at J, with 17 bases in the middle. Germline CDR1 and CDR2: ENHRY and SYGVKD. The chain's CDR3 is CAISDPSSGYPNEKLFF. DNA of the CDR3: TGTGCCATCAGTGACCCTTCCTCGGGTTACCCTAATGAAAAACTGTTTTTT.

V gene TRBV19 combines with J gene TRBJ2-7; 12 bases map to TRBD2. Germline values: CDR1 LNHDA, CDR2 SQIVND (reference sequence). The CDR3 has 14 residues. With V trimmed by 11 bases and J by 2 bases, 7 bases remained unmatched. CDR3 nucleotides: TGTGCCCCCGGGACTAGCGGGCTCCCCTACGAGCAGTACTTC. This sequence encodes CAPGTSGLPYEQYF. Based on the CDR3 plus reference TRBV19 and TRBJ2-7, the full variable domain is DGGITQSPKYLFRKEGQNVTLSCEQNLNHDAMYWYRQDPGQGLRLIYYSQIVNDFQKGDIAEGYSVSREKKESFPLTVTSAQKNPTAFYLCAPGTSGLPYEQYFGPGTRLTVT.

This clone has just a few counts. The chain has TRBV7-9 and TRBJ2-5; 9 bases match TRBD1. The CDR3 has 15 amino acids. Germline V gene sequence: CDR1 SEHNR, CDR2 FQNEAQ (reference sequence). The J segment lost 4 bases and the V segment lost 1 base, leaving 4 bases of the junction unmatched. CDR3 region: CASSLGDRDGETQYF. The CDR3 bases are TGTGCCAGCAGCTTAGGGGACAGGGATGGAGAGACCCAGTACTTC.

The gene calls are TRBV7-3 and TRBJ2-1, with 11 bases aligning to TRBD2. Germline assignment: CDR1 SGHTA and CDR2 FQGTGA. The V segment lost 5 bases and the J segment 0 bases; nucleotides outside the gene matches: 0. The CDR3 runs 15 residues. The DNA of the CDR3 is TGTGCCAGCAGCACTAGCGGGAGCTCCTACAATGAGCAGTTCTTC. This sequence encodes CASSTSGSSYNEQFF.

The chain employs TRBV19 and TRBJ2-1; D unresolved. CDR3 length: 13 residues. Germline V CDR1 and CDR2: LNHDA, SQIVND (reference sequence). V lost 9 bases and J lost 0, with 9 bases in between. CDR3 loop: CASSLGSYNEQFF. DNA for the CDR3: TGTGCCAGCTCCCTGGGCTCCTACAATGAGCAGTTCTTC.